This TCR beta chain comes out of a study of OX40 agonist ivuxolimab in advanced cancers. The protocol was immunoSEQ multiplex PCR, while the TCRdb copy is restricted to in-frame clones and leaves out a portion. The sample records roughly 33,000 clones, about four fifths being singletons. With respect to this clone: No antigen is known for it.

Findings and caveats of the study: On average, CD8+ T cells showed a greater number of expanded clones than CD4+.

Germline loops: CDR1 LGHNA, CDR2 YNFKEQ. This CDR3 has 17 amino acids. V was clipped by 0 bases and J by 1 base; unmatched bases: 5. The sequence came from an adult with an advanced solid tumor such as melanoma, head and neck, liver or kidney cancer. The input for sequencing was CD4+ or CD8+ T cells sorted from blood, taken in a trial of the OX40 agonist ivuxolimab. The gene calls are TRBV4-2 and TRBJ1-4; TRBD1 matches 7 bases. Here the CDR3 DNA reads TGTGCCAGCAGCCAAGATAGGCAGGGGGGAACTAATGAAAAACTGTTTTTT. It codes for CASSQDRQGGTNEKLFF.